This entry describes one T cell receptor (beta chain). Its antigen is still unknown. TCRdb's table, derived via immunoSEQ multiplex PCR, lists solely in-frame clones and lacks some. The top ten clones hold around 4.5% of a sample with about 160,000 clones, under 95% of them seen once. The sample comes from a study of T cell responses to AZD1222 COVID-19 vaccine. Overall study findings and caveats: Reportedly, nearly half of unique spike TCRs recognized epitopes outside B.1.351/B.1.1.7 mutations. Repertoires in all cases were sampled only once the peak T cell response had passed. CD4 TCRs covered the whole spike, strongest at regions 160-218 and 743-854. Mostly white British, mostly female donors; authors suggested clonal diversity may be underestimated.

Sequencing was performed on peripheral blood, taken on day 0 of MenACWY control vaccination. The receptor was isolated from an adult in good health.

The CDR3 nucleotides read TGTGCCAGCAGCCAAGAGGGACAGGCTTTCCACGAGCAGTACTTC. It yields the protein CASSQEGQAFHEQYF. V usage is TRBV3-1 (or the pseudogene TRBV3-2) and J usage is TRBJ2-7, with 8 bases identical to TRBD1. Germline V CDR1 and CDR2: LGHDT, YNNKEL (reference sequence). J was trimmed by 5 bases and V by 0 bases; bases with no gene match: 6. This CDR3 spans 15 amino acids.